This T cell receptor (beta chain) was sequenced in a study of STAT5B mutations in CD4+ large granular lymphocyte leukemia. Study results and caveats: Less than 30% of private leukemic clonotypes occurred rarely in other patients' non-leukemic repertoires.

The table came from immunoSEQ multiplex PCR; TCRdb's copy has only in-frame clones and leaves some out. The sample shows approximately 30,000 clones, over 60% of them seen only once. This clone was found a few times. Its antigen is as yet unknown. The receptor comes from a human donor in good health. What was sequenced was CD4+ T cells from blood buffy coats.

The CDR3 reads CASSPSRDQPQHF. CDR3 sequence (DNA): TGTGCCAGCAGCCCTTCCCGGGATCAGCCCCAGCATTTT. The chain recombines TRBV7-3 with TRBJ1-5; D unclear. CDR3 length equals 13 residues. The germline V gene has CDR1 SGHTA and CDR2 FQGTGA. V was clipped by 5 bases and J by 5 bases, with 10 bases between them.